This T cell receptor (beta chain) appears in the sequencing data of a study of monozygotic twins with inflammatory bowel disease. The CDR3 is 15 amino acids. Germline lookup yields CDR1 SGHTA and CDR2 FQGNSA. TCRdb reprocessed the 5' RACE reads and reports one entry per CDR3 protein, with no DNA. The sample yields 350,000 to 500,000 distinct CDR3 sequences, of which the top ten take up 2.4%. The source is a human donor with ulcerative colitis or Crohn's disease, or a healthy co-twin of an affected twin (not recorded which). The rearrangement links TRBV7-2 to TRBJ2-1. Sequences were obtained from blood. CDR3 loop: CASSPRLGPNDEQFF.